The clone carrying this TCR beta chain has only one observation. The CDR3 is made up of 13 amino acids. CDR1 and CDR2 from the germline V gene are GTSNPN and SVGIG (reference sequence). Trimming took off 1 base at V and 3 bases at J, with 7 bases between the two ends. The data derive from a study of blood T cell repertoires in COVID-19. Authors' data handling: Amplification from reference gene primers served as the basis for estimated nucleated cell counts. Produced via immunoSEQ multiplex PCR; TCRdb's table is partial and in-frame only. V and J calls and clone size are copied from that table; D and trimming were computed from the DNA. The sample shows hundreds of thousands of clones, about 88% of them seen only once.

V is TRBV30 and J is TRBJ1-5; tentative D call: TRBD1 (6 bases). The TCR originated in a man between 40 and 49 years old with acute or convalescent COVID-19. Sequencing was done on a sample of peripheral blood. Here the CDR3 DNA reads TGTGCCTGGAGTGGGACAGACAATCAGCCCCAGCATTTT. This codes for CAWSGTDNQPQHF.